This T cell receptor beta chain was identified in a study of T cells after yellow fever vaccination. In the study overall: Fractions with few cells were prepared using SMART-Seq v4 Ultra Low Input. General study points: A large majority of primary-vaccination clones showed up again after the booster (approximately 96% CD4, around 90% CD8).

5'RACE template switching produced TCR cDNA carrying a universal primer site and UMIs. TCRdb reanalysed the 5' RACE reads using MiXCR and keeps one entry per CDR3 protein. The table records fewer than 450,000 distinct CDR3 sequences, roughly 8% of them present only once. Worth noting for this clonotype: Its antigen is currently unknown.

Sample: PBMCs, taken around 45 days after the first yellow fever vaccination. This clonotype was sampled from a man between 18 and 29 years old who received the YFV17D yellow fever vaccine.

The CDR3 region has the DNA TGCGCCAGCAGCCAAGAGCATCAGACAGGGGAGGCTTTCTTT. Its protein product is CASSQEHQTGEAFF. This sequence joins TRBV4-3 and TRBJ1-1; 8 bases align to TRBD1. From germline, CDR1 is LGHNA and CDR2 YSLEER. Germline trimming cut 0 bases from V and 11 bases from J; bases unmatched to any gene: 8. The CDR3 runs 14 residues.